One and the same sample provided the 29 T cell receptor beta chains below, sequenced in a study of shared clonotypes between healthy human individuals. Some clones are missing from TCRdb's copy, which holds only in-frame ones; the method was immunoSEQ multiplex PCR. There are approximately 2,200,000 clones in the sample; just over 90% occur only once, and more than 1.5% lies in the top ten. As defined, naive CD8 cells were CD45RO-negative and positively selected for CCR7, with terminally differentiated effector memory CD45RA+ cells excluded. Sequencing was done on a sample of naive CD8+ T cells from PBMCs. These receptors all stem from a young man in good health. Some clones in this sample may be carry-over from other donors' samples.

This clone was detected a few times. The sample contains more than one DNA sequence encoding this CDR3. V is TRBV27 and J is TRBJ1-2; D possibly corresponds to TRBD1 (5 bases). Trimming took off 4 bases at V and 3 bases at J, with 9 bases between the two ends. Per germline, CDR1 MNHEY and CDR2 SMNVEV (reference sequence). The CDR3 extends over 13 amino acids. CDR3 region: CASSSRGDYGYTF. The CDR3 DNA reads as TGTGCCAGCAGTTCTAGGGGTGACTATGGCTACACCTTC.

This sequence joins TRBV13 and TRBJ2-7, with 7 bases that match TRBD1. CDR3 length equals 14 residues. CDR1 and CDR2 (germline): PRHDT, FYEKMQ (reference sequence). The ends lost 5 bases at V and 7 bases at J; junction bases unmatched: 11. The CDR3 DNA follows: TGTGCCAGCAGCCACGACAGGGAGCTTATAGAGCAGTACTTC. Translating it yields CASSHDRELIEQYF.

The CDR3 nucleotides read TGTGCCAGCAGTGTGACCGGGACAGGCTATGGCTACACCTTC. This translates into CASSVTGTGYGYTF. The chain couples TRBV27 to TRBJ1-2; TRBD1 matches at 8 bases. Trimming removed 5 bases from V and 4 bases from J; junction bases left unmatched: 6. The CDR3 consists of 14 residues. The germline V gene encodes CDR1 MNHEY and CDR2 SMNVEV (reference sequence).

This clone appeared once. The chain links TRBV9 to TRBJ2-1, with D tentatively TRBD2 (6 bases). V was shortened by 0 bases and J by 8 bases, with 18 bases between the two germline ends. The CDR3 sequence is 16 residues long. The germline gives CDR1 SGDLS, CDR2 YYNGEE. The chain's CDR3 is CASSVDLAGWSHEQFF. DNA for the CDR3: TGTGCCAGCAGCGTAGACTTGGCGGGATGGTCCCATGAGCAGTTCTTC. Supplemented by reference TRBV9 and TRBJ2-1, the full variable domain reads DSGVTQTPKHLITATGQRVTLRCSPRSGDLSVYWYQQSLDQGLQFLIQYYNGEERAKGNILERFSAQQFPDLHSELNLSSLELGDSALYFCASSVDLAGWSHEQFFGPGTRLTVL.

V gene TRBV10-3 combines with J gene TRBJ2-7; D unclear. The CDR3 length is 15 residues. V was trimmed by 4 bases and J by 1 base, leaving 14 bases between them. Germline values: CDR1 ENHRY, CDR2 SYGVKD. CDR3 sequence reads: CAISVSTPGSYEQYF. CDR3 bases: TGTGCCATCAGTGTGTCGACTCCTGGTTCCTACGAGCAGTACTTC.

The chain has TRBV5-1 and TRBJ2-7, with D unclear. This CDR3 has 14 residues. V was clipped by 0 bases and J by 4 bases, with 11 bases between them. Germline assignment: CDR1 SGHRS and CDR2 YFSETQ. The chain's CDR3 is CASSLEVGWYEQYF. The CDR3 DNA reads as TGCGCCAGCAGCTTGGAGGTCGGATGGTACGAGCAGTACTTC.

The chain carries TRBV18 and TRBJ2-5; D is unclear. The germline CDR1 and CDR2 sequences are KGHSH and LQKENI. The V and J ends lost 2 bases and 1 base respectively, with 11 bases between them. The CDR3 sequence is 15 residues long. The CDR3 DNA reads TGTGCCAGCTCACCAAGTAAAGACCCCCAAGAGACCCAGTACTTC. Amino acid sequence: CASSPSKDPQETQYF. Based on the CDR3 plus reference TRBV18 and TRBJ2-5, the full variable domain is NAGVMQNPRHLVRRRGQEARLRCSPMKGHSHVYWYRQLPEEGLKFMVYLQKENIIDESGMPKERFSAEFPKEGPSILRIQQVVRGDSAAYFCASSPSKDPQETQYFGPGTRLLVL.

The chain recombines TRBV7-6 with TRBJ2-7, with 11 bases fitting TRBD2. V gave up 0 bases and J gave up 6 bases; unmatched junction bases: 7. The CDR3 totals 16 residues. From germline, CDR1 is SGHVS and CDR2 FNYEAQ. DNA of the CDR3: TGTGCCAGCAGCTTAGCCAGTGCTAGCGGGAGGACCGAGCAGTACTTC. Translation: CASSLASASGRTEQYF.

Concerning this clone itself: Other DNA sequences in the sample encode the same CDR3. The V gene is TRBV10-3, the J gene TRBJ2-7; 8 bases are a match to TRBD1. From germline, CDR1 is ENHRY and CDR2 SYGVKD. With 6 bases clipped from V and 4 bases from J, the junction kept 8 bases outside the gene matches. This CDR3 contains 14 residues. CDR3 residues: CAISDRGSRYEQYF. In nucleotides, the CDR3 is TGTGCCATCAGCGACAGGGGTTCTCGTTACGAGCAGTACTTC.

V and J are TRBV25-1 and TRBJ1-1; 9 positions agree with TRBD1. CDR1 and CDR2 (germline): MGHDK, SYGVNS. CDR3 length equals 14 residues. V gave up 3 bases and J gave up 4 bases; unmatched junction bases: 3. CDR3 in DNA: TGTGCCAGCAGTGACAAGACAGGGGGCACTGAAGCTTTCTTT. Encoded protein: CASSDKTGGTEAFF.

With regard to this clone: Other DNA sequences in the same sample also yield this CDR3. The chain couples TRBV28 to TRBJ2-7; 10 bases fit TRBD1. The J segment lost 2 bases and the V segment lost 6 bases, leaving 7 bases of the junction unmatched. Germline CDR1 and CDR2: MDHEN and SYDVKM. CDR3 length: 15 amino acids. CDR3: CASSSPGQGTYEQYF. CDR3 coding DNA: TGTGCCAGCAGCTCACCGGGACAGGGGACCTACGAGCAGTACTTC.

CDR3 amino acids: CASSSTGGTEAFF. The CDR3, as DNA: TGTGCCAGCAGCTCCACAGGGGGGACAGAAGCTTTCTTT. The chain recombines TRBV5-6 with TRBJ1-1; TRBD1 aligns across 8 bases. The V and J ends lost 3 bases and 8 bases, in that order; junction bases with no gene match: 6. Germline CDR1 reads SGHDT; CDR2 reads YYEEEE. The CDR3 has 13 amino acids.

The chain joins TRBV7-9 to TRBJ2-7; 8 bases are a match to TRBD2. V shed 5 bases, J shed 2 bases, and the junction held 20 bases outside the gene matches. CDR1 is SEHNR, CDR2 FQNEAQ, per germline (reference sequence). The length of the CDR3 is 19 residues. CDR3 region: CASSPRPWPREGLPYEQYF. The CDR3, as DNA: TGTGCCAGCAGCCCTCGGCCATGGCCCCGGGAGGGCCTTCCCTACGAGCAGTACTTC.

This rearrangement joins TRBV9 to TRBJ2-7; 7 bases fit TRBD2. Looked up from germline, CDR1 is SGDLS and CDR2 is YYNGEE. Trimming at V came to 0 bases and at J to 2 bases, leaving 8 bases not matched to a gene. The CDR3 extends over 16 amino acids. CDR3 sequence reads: CASSVVGGSKAYEQYF. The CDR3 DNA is TGTGCCAGCAGCGTAGTTGGCGGGAGTAAGGCCTACGAGCAGTACTTC.

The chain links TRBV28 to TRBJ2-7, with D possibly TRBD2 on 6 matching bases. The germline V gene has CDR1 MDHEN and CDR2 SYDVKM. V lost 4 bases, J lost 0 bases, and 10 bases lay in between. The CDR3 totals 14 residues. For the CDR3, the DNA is TGTGCCAGCAGTTGGGACTCGAGCTCCTACGAGCAGTACTTC. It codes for CASSWDSSSYEQYF.

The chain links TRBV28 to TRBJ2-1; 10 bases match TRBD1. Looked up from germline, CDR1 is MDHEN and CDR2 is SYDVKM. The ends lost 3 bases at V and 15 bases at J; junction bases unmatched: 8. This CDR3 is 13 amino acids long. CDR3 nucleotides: TGTGCCAGCAGTTTGACCGGGACAGGGGATCTGTTCTTC. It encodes CASSLTGTGDLFF.

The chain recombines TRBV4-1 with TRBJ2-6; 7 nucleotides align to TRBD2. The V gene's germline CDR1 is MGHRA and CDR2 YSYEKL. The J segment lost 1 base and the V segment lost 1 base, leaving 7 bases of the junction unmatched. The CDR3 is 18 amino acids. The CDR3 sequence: CASSQVRGERSGANVLTF. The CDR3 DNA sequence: TGCGCCAGCAGCCAAGTCCGGGGGGAAAGGTCTGGGGCCAACGTCCTGACTTTC.

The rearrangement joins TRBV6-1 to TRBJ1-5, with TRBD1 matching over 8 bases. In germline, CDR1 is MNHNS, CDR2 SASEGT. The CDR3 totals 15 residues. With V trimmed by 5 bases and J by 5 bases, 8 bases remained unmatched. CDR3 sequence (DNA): TGTGCCAGCAGTAGTGGGCCAGGGGGCGATCAGCCCCAGCATTTT. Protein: CASSSGPGGDQPQHF.

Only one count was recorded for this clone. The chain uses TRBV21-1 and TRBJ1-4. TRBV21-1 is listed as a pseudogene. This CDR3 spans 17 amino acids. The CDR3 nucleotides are TGTGCCAGCAGCAATGGGTTCAGGACCCAACGTCATGAAAAACTGTTTTTT. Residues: CASSNGFRTQRHEKLFF.

Here the CDR3 reads CASSSGQGGGPSGETQYF. The DNA for the CDR3 is TGTGCCAGCAGCTCCGGGCAGGGGGGAGGGCCCTCAGGAGAGACCCAGTACTTC. V and J are TRBV9 and TRBJ2-5; perhaps D is TRBD1 or TRBD2 (7 bases each). The germline CDR1 and CDR2 sequences are SGDLS and YYNGEE. The CDR3 consists of 18 residues. The ends were cut back, 4 bases at V and 4 bases at J, with 26 bases in the middle.

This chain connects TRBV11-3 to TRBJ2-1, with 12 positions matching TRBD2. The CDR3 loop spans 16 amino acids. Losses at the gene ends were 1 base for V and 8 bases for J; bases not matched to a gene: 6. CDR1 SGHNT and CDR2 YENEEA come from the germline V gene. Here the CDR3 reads CASSLAGRLAGDEQFF. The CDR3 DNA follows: TGTGCCAGCAGCTTAGCGGGGCGACTAGCGGGAGATGAGCAGTTCTTC.

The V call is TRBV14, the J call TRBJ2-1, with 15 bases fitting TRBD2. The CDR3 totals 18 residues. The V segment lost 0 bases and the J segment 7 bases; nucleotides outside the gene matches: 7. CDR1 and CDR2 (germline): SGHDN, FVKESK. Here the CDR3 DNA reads TGTGCCAGCAGCCAAGATTGGCGGACTAGCGGGAGGGGAAATGAGCAGTTCTTC. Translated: CASSQDWRTSGRGNEQFF.

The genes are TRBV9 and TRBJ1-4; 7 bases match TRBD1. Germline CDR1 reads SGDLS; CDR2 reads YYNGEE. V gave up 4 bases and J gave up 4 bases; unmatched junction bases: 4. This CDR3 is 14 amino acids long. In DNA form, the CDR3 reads TGTGCCAGCAGCAACAGGGACAGTAATGAAAAACTGTTTTTT. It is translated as CASSNRDSNEKLFF.

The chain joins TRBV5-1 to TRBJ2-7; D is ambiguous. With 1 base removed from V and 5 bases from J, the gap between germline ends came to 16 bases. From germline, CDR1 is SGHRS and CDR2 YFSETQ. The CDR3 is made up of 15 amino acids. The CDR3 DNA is TGCGCCAGCAGCTTGAGTAGGGCTATACCAGACGAGCAGTACTTC. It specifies CASSLSRAIPDEQYF.

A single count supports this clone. The CDR3 nucleotides read TGTGCCAGCAGTGAACTAGCGGGAGGACCCTACGAGCAGTACTTC. Protein sequence: CASSELAGGPYEQYF. The chain links TRBV6-4 to TRBJ2-7; TRBD2 aligns across 12 bases. Germline V lookup: CDR1 MRHNA, CDR2 SNTAGT. The CDR3 consists of 15 residues. J was trimmed by 2 bases and V by 3 bases; bases with no gene match: 2.

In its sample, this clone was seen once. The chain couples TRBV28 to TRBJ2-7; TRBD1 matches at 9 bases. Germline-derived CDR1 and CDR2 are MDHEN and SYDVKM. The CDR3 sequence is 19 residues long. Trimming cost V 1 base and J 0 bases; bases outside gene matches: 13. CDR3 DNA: TGTGCCAGCAGTTTATTTGGCGGGACAGGGTTTTCCCCCTCCTACGAGCAGTACTTC. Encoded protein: CASSLFGGTGFSPSYEQYF.

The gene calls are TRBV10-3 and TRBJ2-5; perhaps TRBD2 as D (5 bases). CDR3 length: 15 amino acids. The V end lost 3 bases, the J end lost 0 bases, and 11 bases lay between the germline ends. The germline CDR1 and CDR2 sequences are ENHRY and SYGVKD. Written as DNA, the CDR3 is TGTGCCATCAGTGATAGTGAGGGCAACCAAGAGACCCAGTACTTC. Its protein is CAISDSEGNQETQYF.

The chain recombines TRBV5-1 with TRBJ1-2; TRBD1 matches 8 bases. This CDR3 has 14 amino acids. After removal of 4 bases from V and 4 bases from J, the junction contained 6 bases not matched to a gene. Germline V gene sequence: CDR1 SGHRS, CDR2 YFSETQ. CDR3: CASSLTGGTYGYTF. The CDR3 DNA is TGCGCCAGCAGCCTAACAGGGGGAACCTATGGCTACACCTTC.

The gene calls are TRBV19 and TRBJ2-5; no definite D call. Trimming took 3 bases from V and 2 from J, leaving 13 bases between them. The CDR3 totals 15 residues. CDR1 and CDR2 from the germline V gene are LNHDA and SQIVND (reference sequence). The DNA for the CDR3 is TGTGCCAGTAGTATGGAGTGGGCGGCGCAAGAGACCCAGTACTTC. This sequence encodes CASSMEWAAQETQYF.